This TCR beta chain is drawn from a study of T cells in Graves' hyperthyroidism and ophthalmopathy. Deletions cut 3 bases from V and 1 base from J, with 9 bases between. CDR3 size: 14 residues. Germline CDR1 is MDHEN and CDR2 is SYDVKM. This clonotype was seen repeatedly, ten times or more. Authors of the study amplified TCR beta CDR3 regions from RNA transcripts. First-round RT-PCR targeting the TCR CDR3 was performed with the HTBI primer set. One entry per CDR3 protein, called by TCRdb with MiXCR from the multiplex PCR reads. This table has around 340,000 distinct CDR3 sequences, about a sixth appearing once.

The V and J genes are TRBV28 and TRBJ2-5; tentatively, D is TRBD2 (5 bases). This sequence was found in a woman aged 40-49 years with Graves' ophthalmopathy. Sample: blood. DNA of the CDR3: TGTGCCAGCAGTTTCGGGATTTCCCAAGAGACCCAGTACTTC. This translates into CASSFGISQETQYF.